This is a list of T cell receptor beta chains from one sample in a study of blood T cell repertoires in COVID-19. Sequencing used immunoSEQ multiplex PCR; TCRdb keeps in-frame clones, though not all of them. The top ten hold 3% to 3.5% of the sample, which has roughly 120,000 clones, 88% seen once. Specimen: peripheral blood. These TCRs come from a woman aged 50 to 65 with acute or convalescent COVID-19. The conserved cysteine and the conserved F or W are not part of the CDR3 here. The order of the fields is CDR3 protein, V gene.

CDR3 protein: ASSAQGGVYNEQF
V gene: TRBV7-6

CDR3 protein: AWSRDRSNQPQH
V gene: TRBV30

CDR3 protein: ASSESSGSREQY
V gene: TRBV25-1

CDR3 protein: ASSLDRADEQF
V gene: TRBV12-3/TRBV12-4

CDR3 protein: SVFRTGNTEAF
V gene: TRBV29-1

CDR3 protein: ASSPIGGKNTEAF
V gene: TRBV18

CDR3 protein: ASSRNRGMNTEAF
V gene: TRBV18

CDR3 protein: ASSPQRSAGGETQY
V gene: TRBV18

CDR3 protein: ASRADRLDNQPQH
V gene: TRBV2

CDR3 protein: AWKLGPNNEQF
V gene: TRBV30

CDR3 protein: ASTAGQGTVTYEQY
V gene: TRBV9

CDR3 protein: ASSTGVSGETQY
V gene: TRBV19

CDR3 protein: ATSLSTGIQTQY
V gene: TRBV24-1

CDR3 protein: ASSSRTGAYNEQF
V gene: TRBV27

CDR3 protein: ASSQRFRTVYEQY
V gene: TRBV3-1/TRBV3-2

CDR3 protein: ASSYSGTDEKLF
V gene: TRBV6-5

CDR3 protein: ASTPSPGGSNYGYT
V gene: TRBV4-2

CDR3 protein: ASSLVAGDRETQY
V gene: TRBV5-1

CDR3 protein: ASSLLAGGYNEQF
V gene: TRBV27

CDR3 protein: ASSLYRFRELF
V gene: TRBV6-5

CDR3 protein: ASSLGRGGSSYEQY
V gene: TRBV7-8

CDR3 protein: ASSLDYNEQY
V gene: TRBV28

CDR3 protein: ASSEDRTTYQPQH
V gene: TRBV2

CDR3 protein: ASNPTGLNYGYT
V gene: TRBV19

CDR3 protein: ASSQTGEKLF
V gene: TRBV2

CDR3 protein: ASSPTGGGVLETQY
V gene: TRBV28

CDR3 protein: ASSFTSGRGTGELF
V gene: TRBV5-1

CDR3 protein: ASSFVRQGRREQY
V gene: TRBV27

CDR3 protein: ASSLRDSPTDTQY
V gene: TRBV7-6

CDR3 protein: ASSPPKNSYEQY
V gene: TRBV18

CDR3 protein: ASNRDRQNIQY
V gene: TRBV2

CDR3 protein: ASSIVFRGQANTGELF
V gene: TRBV19

CDR3 protein: ASSLLGTRVSEQY
V gene: TRBV7-2

CDR3 protein: ASSERGSATNEKLF
V gene: TRBV2

CDR3 protein: ATSDPGSGNEQF
V gene: TRBV24-1

CDR3 protein: ASSLAQGAEAF
V gene: TRBV11-3

CDR3 protein: ASSIRDNSYEQY
V gene: TRBV19

CDR3 protein: ASSPTRLATGELF
V gene: TRBV6-5

CDR3 protein: ASRDRGDYGYT
V gene: TRBV6-5

CDR3 protein: ASRPTGNYGYT
V gene: TRBV6-5

CDR3 protein: ASSSQGSGANVLT
V gene: TRBV28

CDR3 protein: ASSHGGGSRSYEQY
V gene: TRBV3-1/TRBV3-2

CDR3 protein: ASSRDQMGASGANVLT
V gene: TRBV19

CDR3 protein: ASSIEGHRTDTQY
V gene: TRBV19

CDR3 protein: ASSSGWGQVVEAF
V gene: TRBV5-8